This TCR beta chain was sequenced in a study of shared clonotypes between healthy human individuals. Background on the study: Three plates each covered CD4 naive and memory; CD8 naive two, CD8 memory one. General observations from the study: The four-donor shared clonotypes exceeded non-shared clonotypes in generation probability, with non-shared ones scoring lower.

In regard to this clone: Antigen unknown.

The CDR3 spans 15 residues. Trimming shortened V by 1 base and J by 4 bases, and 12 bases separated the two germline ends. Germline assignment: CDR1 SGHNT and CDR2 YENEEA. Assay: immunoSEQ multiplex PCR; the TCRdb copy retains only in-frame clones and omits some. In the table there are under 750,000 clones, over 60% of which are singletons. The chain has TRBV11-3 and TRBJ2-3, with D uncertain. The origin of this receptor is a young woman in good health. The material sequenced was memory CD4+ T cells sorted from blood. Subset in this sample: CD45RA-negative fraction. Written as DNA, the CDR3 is TGTGCCAGCAGCTTAGGTCCCAATCAAGCAGATACGCAGTATTTT. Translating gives CASSLGPNQADTQYF. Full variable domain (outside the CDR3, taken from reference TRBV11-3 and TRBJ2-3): EAGVVQSPRYKIIEKKQPVAFWCNPISGHNTLYWYLQNLGQGPELLIRYENEEAVDDSQLPKDRFSAERLKGVDSTLKIQPAELGDSAVYLCASSLGPNQADTQYFGPGTRLTVL.